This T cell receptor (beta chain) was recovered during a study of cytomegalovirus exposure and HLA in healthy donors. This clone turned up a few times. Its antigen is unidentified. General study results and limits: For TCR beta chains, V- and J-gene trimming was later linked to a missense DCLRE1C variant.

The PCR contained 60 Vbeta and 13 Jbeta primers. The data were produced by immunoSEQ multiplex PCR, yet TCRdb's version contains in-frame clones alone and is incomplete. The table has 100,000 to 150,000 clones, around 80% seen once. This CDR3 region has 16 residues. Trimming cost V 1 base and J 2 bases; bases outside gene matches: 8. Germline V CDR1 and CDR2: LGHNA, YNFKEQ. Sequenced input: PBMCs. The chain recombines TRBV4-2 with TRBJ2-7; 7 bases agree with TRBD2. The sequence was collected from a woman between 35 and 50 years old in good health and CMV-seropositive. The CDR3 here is CASSQGYAGAAYEQYF. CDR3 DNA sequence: TGTGCCAGCAGCCAAGGGTATGCGGGAGCGGCCTACGAGCAGTACTTC.